One sample yielded the 25 T cell receptor beta chains listed below, sequenced in a study of spatial heterogeneity in lung cancer. Documented time point: blood at routine non-recurrence follow-up after resection. TCRdb independently ran MiXCR on the 5' RACE reads; one entry per CDR3 protein. The sample records 45,000 to 55,000 distinct CDR3 sequences, roughly 10% being singletons. The sample here was PBMCs, taken at follow-up. These receptors came from a male donor with early-stage non-small cell lung cancer.

This clonotype was observed at least ten times. The V call is TRBV11-2, the J call TRBJ2-3; D is unclear. The germline CDR1 and CDR2 sequences are SGHAT and FQNNGV. V was clipped by 2 bases and J by 2 bases, with 11 bases between them. This CDR3 comprises 15 residues. In DNA, the CDR3 is TGTGCCAGCAGCTTATCTGGTCGTAACACAGATACGCAGTATTTT. This sequence encodes CASSLSGRNTDTQYF.

J is TRBJ1-4 and V is TRBV19; 8 bases align to TRBD1. Germline trimming cut 7 bases from V and 5 bases from J; bases unmatched to any gene: 9. Germline CDR1 is LNHDA and CDR2 is SQIVND (reference sequence). CDR3 length equals 15 residues. The CDR3 here is CASTSLRDRNEKLFF. Here the CDR3 DNA reads TGTGCCAGTACCTCCCTCCGGGACAGGAATGAAAAACTGTTTTTT.

This clonotype was counted ten times or more. This rearrangement joins TRBV27 to TRBJ2-3, with D hard to call. The CDR3 runs 11 residues. Trimming took 5 bases from V and 4 from J, leaving 4 bases between them. Germline V CDR1 and CDR2: MNHEY, SMNVEV (reference sequence). The CDR3: CASSMSDTQYF. CDR3 nucleotide sequence: TGTGCCAGCAGTATGTCAGATACGCAGTATTTT.

This clonotype has ten or more counts. The chain combines TRBV20-1 with TRBJ1-6; D remains ambiguous. Germline V gene lookup returns CDR1 DFQATT and CDR2 SNEGSKA (reference sequence). Deletions cut 3 bases from V and 4 bases from J, with 19 bases between. The CDR3 length is 17 residues. The CDR3, as DNA: TGCAGTGCTAGGAAGAGGGTCTCTAATTTTTATAATTCACCCCTCCACTTT. As protein: CSARKRVSNFYNSPLHF.

V gene TRBV19 combines with J gene TRBJ2-7; the D gene could be TRBD1 or TRBD2 (5 bases each). The CDR3 covers 15 residues. Germline V gives CDR1 LNHDA, CDR2 SQIVND (reference sequence). The V end lost 5 bases, the J end lost 3 bases, and 17 bases lay between the germline ends. Here the CDR3 DNA reads TGTGCCAGTAGTCCGCCCGGGACCGGCGTCTACGAGCAGTACTTC. This translates into CASSPPGTGVYEQYF.

This clonotype was observed many times. The rearrangement links TRBV4-2 to TRBJ2-7; D may be TRBD1 (7 bases). The CDR3 extends over 19 amino acids. The germline V gene has CDR1 LGHNA and CDR2 YNFKEQ. V lost 4 bases and J 1 base, leaving 26 bases between the germline ends. CDR3 region: CASSLRWGERTGPSYEQYF. In DNA form, the CDR3 reads TGTGCCAGCAGCCTCCGGTGGGGGGAACGGACAGGCCCTTCCTACGAGCAGTACTTC.

This clonotype occurred many times. The genes are TRBV29-1 and TRBJ2-4; maybe TRBD2 (6 bases). Looked up from germline, CDR1 is SQVTM and CDR2 is ANQGSEA. This CDR3 comprises 15 residues. V lost 3 bases to trimming and J lost 0 bases, with 12 bases between them. This CDR3 is CSVEGNSGAKNIQYF. CDR3 sequence (DNA): TGCAGCGTTGAGGGGAATAGCGGAGCCAAAAACATTCAGTACTTC.

This clonotype occurred many times. This CDR3 is CASSRSGQGYEQYF. In DNA form, the CDR3 reads TGCGCCAGCAGCCGGTCGGGACAGGGTTACGAGCAGTACTTC. J is TRBJ2-7 and V is TRBV4-1; TRBD1 agrees at 9 bases. Germline assignment: CDR1 MGHRA and CDR2 YSYEKL. The CDR3 runs to 14 residues. With 4 bases clipped from V and 4 bases from J, the junction kept 5 bases outside the gene matches.

This clonotype was counted ten times or more. The chain has TRBV11-2 and TRBJ2-4, with 8 bases that match TRBD1. CDR3 size: 16 residues. Trimming at V came to 5 bases and at J to 7 bases, leaving 13 bases not matched to a gene. Germline V CDR1 and CDR2: SGHAT, FQNNGV. Here the CDR3 DNA reads TGTGCCAGCAGCCAAGCAGGGGGCAATATTGGGAACATTCAGTACTTC. Translation: CASSQAGGNIGNIQYF.

This clonotype was seen repeatedly, ten times or more. V and J are TRBV20-1 and TRBJ2-7, with TRBD2 identical over 12 bases. V shed 3 bases and J 4 bases; nucleotides not matched to a gene: 10. CDR1 and CDR2 from the germline V gene are DFQATT and SNEGSKA (reference sequence). This CDR3 spans 16 amino acids. The CDR3 protein is CSASRTGTSGLYEQYF. DNA of the CDR3: TGCAGTGCTAGTCGGACCGGGACTAGCGGGTTGTACGAGCAGTACTTC.

The chain joins TRBV6-5 to TRBJ2-5; 7 bases line up with TRBD2. The CDR3 contains 14 residues. CDR1 MNHEY and CDR2 SVGAGI come from the germline V gene. J gave up 3 bases and V 2 bases, and 3 bases lay outside the gene matches. The CDR3 region has the DNA TGTGCCAGCAGTTACGACGGGGGGAAAGAGACCCAGTACTTC. It encodes CASSYDGGKETQYF.

CDR3 coding DNA: TGTGCCAGCAGTCCGACAGACCCAGGCAGAGATACGCAGTATTTT. Protein product: CASSPTDPGRDTQYF. The J gene is TRBJ2-3, the V gene TRBV3-2; TRBD1, the D gene given by the table, was not confirmed from the DNA. TRBV3-2 is flagged as a pseudogene. There are 15 residues in the CDR3.

Many counts were recorded for this clonotype. The chain employs TRBV20-1 and TRBJ2-5; maybe TRBD2 (5 bases). This CDR3 is 13 amino acids long. The germline V gene has CDR1 DFQATT and CDR2 SNEGSKA (reference sequence). The germline V and J ends were trimmed by 0 bases and 7 bases, with 12 bases remaining between them. The chain's CDR3 is CSARDFVSGTQYF. The DNA of the CDR3 is TGCAGTGCTAGAGATTTCGTGAGCGGGACCCAGTACTTC.

In its sample, this clonotype was seen a few times. This chain links TRBV14 with TRBJ2-1; D unresolved. Germline lookup yields CDR1 SGHDN and CDR2 FVKESK. This CDR3 contains 14 residues. Trimming cost V 1 base and J 4 bases, with 8 bases left between them. DNA of the CDR3: TGTGCCAGCAGCCAAGCGGTGCTTTACAATGAGCAGTTCTTC. Its translation: CASSQAVLYNEQFF.

This clonotype has only a few counts. V usage is TRBV3-1 and J usage is TRBJ2-3; 11 nucleotides agree with TRBD2. The trim removed 5 bases at V and 7 bases at J, leaving 8 bases unmatched. The CDR3 covers 15 residues. Germline V lookup: CDR1 LGHDT, CDR2 YNNKEL (reference sequence). CDR3 nucleotides: TGTGCCAGCAGCGGTAGCGGGGGGGCGAGGAATACGCAGTATTTT. Translation: CASSGSGGARNTQYF.

This clonotype showed up many times. V and J are TRBV27 and TRBJ1-5; D gene unclear. Germline CDR1 is MNHEY and CDR2 is SMNVEV (reference sequence). Trimming left V 3 bases short and J 4 bases short, with 7 bases between. CDR3 length equals 13 residues. The CDR3 loop reads CASSLTLNQPQHF. In DNA, the CDR3 is TGTGCCAGCAGTTTGACATTGAATCAGCCCCAGCATTTT.

This chain uses TRBV29-1 with TRBJ1-1; weak D call: TRBD1 (6 bases). CDR1 and CDR2 from the germline V gene are SQVTM and ANQGSEA. V was clipped by 6 bases and J by 8 bases, with 10 bases between them. The CDR3 covers 10 residues. DNA for the CDR3: TGCAGCGTCGTTACAGGGGAAGCTTTCTTT. Its translation: CSVVTGEAFF.

This clonotype was picked up a small number of times. The chain recombines TRBV12-3 or TRBV12-4 with TRBJ2-3, with TRBD2 as a possible D gene (6 bases). The V gene lost 5 bases and the J gene lost 5 bases, with 17 bases spanning the gap. The CDR3 sequence is 15 residues long. CDR3 in DNA: TGTGCCAGCAGTCGAATAAGCGGGTCGGGAGATACGCAGTATTTT. Protein sequence: CASSRISGSGDTQYF.

This clonotype was picked up a small number of times. Here the CDR3 reads CASIPEGPEGDTQYF. The CDR3 coding sequence is TGTGCCAGCATCCCTGAGGGCCCTGAAGGAGATACGCAGTATTTT. The rearrangement uses TRBV27 and TRBJ2-3; tentatively, D is TRBD2 (5 bases). The V and J ends lost 7 bases and 5 bases respectively, with 19 bases between them. CDR3 size: 15 residues. Germline values: CDR1 MNHEY, CDR2 SMNVEV (reference sequence).

This clonotype was picked up a small number of times. The rearrangement uses TRBV7-6 and TRBJ2-5, with D hard to call. Looked up from germline, CDR1 is SGHVS and CDR2 is FNYEAQ. CDR3 length: 12 residues. V was cut by 5 bases and J by 4 bases, with 8 bases left in between. CDR3 in amino acids: CASSPHRETQYF. CDR3 DNA: TGTGCCAGCAGCCCCCACCGAGAGACCCAGTACTTC.

V is TRBV27 and J is TRBJ1-2; D call uncertain. The V gene's germline CDR1 is MNHEY and CDR2 SMNVEV (reference sequence). The CDR3 runs 14 residues. V lost 5 bases, J lost 4 bases, and 14 bases lay in between. This CDR3 reads CASSTREVGYGYTF. The CDR3 DNA sequence: TGTGCCAGCAGTACTAGGGAGGTTGGCTATGGCTACACCTTC.

This clonotype has at least ten counts. The chain couples TRBV27 to TRBJ1-2; D is possibly TRBD1 (5 bases). This CDR3 spans 13 amino acids. V was clipped by 8 bases and J by 4 bases, with 14 bases between them. Germline CDR1 reads MNHEY; CDR2 reads SMNVEV (reference sequence). Here the CDR3 reads CASAPGLGYGYTF. The CDR3 bases are TGTGCCAGCGCGCCGGGACTGGGCTATGGCTACACCTTC.

This clonotype came up many times. The V call is TRBV5-1, the J call TRBJ2-5; D gene unclear. This CDR3 has 13 residues. The ends were cut back, 4 bases at V and 2 bases at J, with 9 bases in the middle. Germline CDR1 is SGHRS and CDR2 is YFSETQ. The CDR3 bases are TGCGCCAGCAGCCGCCAAGTGCAAGAGACCCAGTACTTC. Its translation is CASSRQVQETQYF.

This clonotype was seen repeatedly, ten times or more. The chain uses TRBV14 and TRBJ2-5, with D perhaps TRBD1 (5 bases). CDR3 length: 15 amino acids. CDR1 and CDR2 from the germline V gene are SGHDN and FVKESK. The germline V and J ends were trimmed by 4 bases and 7 bases, with 19 bases remaining between them. DNA for the CDR3: TGTGCCAGCAGCCCGTCTCAGGGATACCTAGGGACCCAGTACTTC. Translation: CASSPSQGYLGTQYF.

This clonotype has at least ten counts. The chain has TRBV30 and TRBJ1-1; a weak D match, TRBD1 (5 bases). Per the germline V gene, CDR1 is GTSNPN and CDR2 is SVGIG (reference sequence). This CDR3 region has 13 residues. Trimming cost V 0 bases and J 6 bases, with 11 bases left between them. The CDR3 region has the DNA TGTGCCTGGAGTGTACGGTCGGGGGCTGAAGCTTTCTTT. This translates into CAWSVRSGAEAFF.